This TCR beta chain was identified in a study of lung T cells in sarcoidosis with Löfgren's syndrome. The overall study: Analyses focused on Löfgren's syndrome patients. Study-level results: Shared TRAV12-1 and TRBV2 CDR3 motifs were reported across several patients. Recognition of an unidentified sarcoidosis antigen was only suggested. The most expanded V genes in Löfgren's patients were reportedly TRAV12-1 and TRBV2.

A remark on this clonotype: The antigen remains unidentified.

TCRdb fed the reads into MiXCR, producing one record per CDR3 protein. The table has about 4,000 distinct CDR3 sequences, 20% to 25% seen once; the top ten hold roughly 8.7%. In germline, CDR1 is DFQATT, CDR2 SNEGSKA (reference sequence). This CDR3 contains 13 residues. Trimming took 6 bases from V and 3 from J, leaving 15 bases between them. The clonotype originates from a human donor with sarcoidosis (Löfgren's syndrome or another form), or a control subject (not recorded which). This sequence joins TRBV20-1 and TRBJ2-7, with unresolved D. The sample was CD4+ T cells from bronchoalveolar lavage. The CDR3 DNA follows: TGCAGTGCCCGGACCGGCGGAAACTACGAGCAGTACTTC. Translated: CSARTGGNYEQYF.